Below are 26 T cell receptor beta chains sequenced from a single sample in a study of blood T cells in healthy people across ages. The authors ran a second PCR of about 6 to 11 cycles using a sample-barcoded 5' primer and a J-beta primer mix. TCRdb reprocessed the 5' RACE reads via MiXCR and lists one record per CDR3 protein. The profile covers about a million distinct CDR3 sequences, with roughly two fifths appearing a single time and about an eighth taken by the ten largest. The material sequenced was blood. The receptors here all came from a man aged 18 to 29 in good health.

This clonotype was observed many times. The rearrangement links TRBV6-1 to TRBJ2-7; no reliable D call. The CDR3 consists of 12 residues. Germline V CDR1 and CDR2: MNHNS, SASEGT. Trimming left V 1 base short and J 3 bases short, with 4 bases between. In DNA, the CDR3 is TGTGCCAGCAGTGAAGGTGGCTACGAGCAGTACTTC. It codes for CASSEGGYEQYF.

The chain links TRBV10-3 to TRBJ2-1, with D possibly called TRBD1 or TRBD2 (6 bases each). CDR1 is ENHRY, CDR2 SYGVKD, per germline. This CDR3 region has 14 residues. The V gene lost 4 bases and the J gene lost 3 bases, with 10 bases spanning the gap. CDR3 residues: CAISGGGNYNEQFF. The CDR3 region has the DNA TGTGCCATCAGTGGAGGGGGGAACTACAATGAGCAGTTCTTC.

The chain employs TRBV6-5 and TRBJ2-1; D assignment may be TRBD1 or TRBD2 (5 bases each). The CDR3 sequence is 15 residues long. From germline, CDR1 is MNHEY and CDR2 SVGAGI. V was clipped by 0 bases and J by 2 bases, with 8 bases between them. CDR3 in amino acids: CASSYSQGPYNEQFF. DNA of the CDR3: TGTGCCAGCAGTTACTCCCAGGGACCCTACAATGAGCAGTTCTTC.

This clonotype was picked up many times. This chain connects TRBV5-1 to TRBJ1-5, with 7 bases matching TRBD1. This CDR3 is 14 amino acids long. V trimming: 0 bases; J trimming: 7 bases; junction bases outside the gene matches: 4. Germline lookup yields CDR1 SGHRS and CDR2 YFSETQ. The CDR3 loop reads CASSLDRGGQPQHF. CDR3 sequence (DNA): TGCGCCAGCAGCTTGGACAGGGGAGGCCAGCCCCAGCATTTT. Complete variable domain (other parts from reference TRBV5-1 and TRBJ1-5): KAGVTQTPRYLIKTRGQQVTLSCSPISGHRSVSWYQQTPGQGLQFLFEYFSETQRNKGNFPGRFSGRQFSNSRSEMNVSTLELGDSALYLCASSLDRGGQPQHFGDGTRLSIL.

This clonotype was recorded a few times. The V gene is TRBV4-2, the J gene TRBJ1-1, with 9 bases aligning to TRBD1. Germline CDR1 and CDR2: LGHNA and YNFKEQ. V shed 3 bases, J shed 7 bases, and the junction held 9 bases outside the gene matches. CDR3 length equals 15 residues. The CDR3 nucleotides read TGTGCCAGCAGCCACCCACCGGGACAGGGCGGTGAAGCTTTCTTT. As protein: CASSHPPGQGGEAFF.

This sequence joins TRBV5-1 and TRBJ1-4, with D possibly being TRBD1 (5 bases). The CDR3 totals 14 residues. V gave up 4 bases and J gave up 3 bases, with 10 bases separating them. Germline loops: CDR1 SGHRS, CDR2 YFSETQ. The CDR3 sequence: CASSRQRANEKLFF. The CDR3 DNA is TGCGCCAGCAGCCGACAGAGGGCTAATGAAAAACTGTTTTTT.

The V and J genes are TRBV28 and TRBJ1-6, with D possibly matching TRBD1 (5 bases). The germline V and J ends were trimmed by 8 bases and 9 bases, with 17 bases remaining between them. The CDR3 covers 14 residues. Germline CDR1 is MDHEN and CDR2 is SYDVKM. The chain's CDR3 is CASGAWGFGSPLHF. The CDR3 DNA is TGTGCCAGCGGAGCTTGGGGGTTTGGTTCACCCCTCCACTTT.

Only a few counts were recorded for this clonotype. This rearrangement joins TRBV6-2 or TRBV6-3 to TRBJ1-5, with D perhaps TRBD1 (6 bases). The V gene's germline CDR1 is MNHEY and CDR2 SVGEGT. The CDR3 has 16 residues. The V end lost 2 bases, the J end lost 0 bases, and 11 bases lay between the germline ends. As DNA, the CDR3 is TGTGCCAGCAGTTACAGGGGGAGATTTAGCAATCAGCCCCAGCATTTT. Translating it yields CASSYRGRFSNQPQHF.

As regards this clonotype: Since a much larger clone is just one base distant, this may be a read error. This rearrangement joins TRBV9 to TRBJ2-7, with D possibly matching TRBD2 (7 bases). CDR3 length equals 16 residues. The V end lost 0 bases, the J end lost 7 bases, and 20 bases lay between the germline ends. CDR1 SGDLS and CDR2 YYNGEE come from the germline V gene. CDR3 sequence: CASSVGASGTYNEQYF. In nucleotides, the CDR3 is TGTGCCAGCAGCGTAGGAGCGAGCGGGACATACAATGAGCAGTACTTC.

This clonotype showed up just a few times. J is TRBJ1-6 and V is TRBV5-6, with D perhaps TRBD1 (5 bases). The V and J ends lost 3 bases and 6 bases respectively, with 10 bases between them. This CDR3 is built from 14 residues. CDR1 is SGHDT, CDR2 YYEEEE, per germline. CDR3: CASSYDRPNSPLHF. The CDR3 region has the DNA TGTGCCAGCAGCTACGACAGACCTAATTCACCCCTCCACTTT.

This clonotype has a handful of counts. The chain has TRBV7-9 and TRBJ2-3, with D possibly matching TRBD1 (5 bases). CDR1 is SEHNR, CDR2 FQNEAQ, per germline (reference sequence). V lost 7 bases and J lost 2, with 22 bases in between. The CDR3 is 17 residues long. The CDR3 nucleotides are TGTGCCAGCACCCTTATCCGACAGACCTCTTTCACAGATACGCAGTATTTT. Amino acid sequence: CASTLIRQTSFTDTQYF. Supplemented by reference TRBV7-9 and TRBJ2-3, the full variable domain reads DTGVSQNPRHKITKRGQNVTFRCDPISEHNRLYWYRQTLGQGPEFLTYFQNEAQLEKSRLLSDRFSAERPKGSFSTLEIQRTEQGDSAMYLCASTLIRQTSFTDTQYFGPGTRLTVL.

V is TRBV6-6 and J is TRBJ2-1; a possible D gene is TRBD1 (6 bases). CDR1 and CDR2 from the germline V gene are MNHNY and SVGAGI (reference sequence). V was trimmed by 6 bases and J by 4 bases, leaving 13 bases between them. CDR3 size: 14 residues. The CDR3 is CASSPGVVYNEQFF. The CDR3 region has the DNA TGTGCCAGCAGCCCAGGGGTGGTGTACAATGAGCAGTTCTTC.

This clonotype has only one observation. A junction end diverges from the germline sequence, so it may reflect a read error. V and J are TRBV7-7 and TRBJ1-1, with a possible D match to TRBD1 (5 bases). The CDR3 has 13 amino acids. Germline V gene data show CDR1 as SSHAT and CDR2 as FNYEAQ (reference sequence). Written as DNA, the CDR3 is TGTGCTAGCAGCGCCCAGCAGGGCACTGAAGCTTTCTTT. Its protein product is CASSAQQGTEAFF.

In this sample, this clonotype turned up many times. The chain links TRBV29-1 to TRBJ2-1; TRBD1 aligns across 8 bases. CDR1 and CDR2 (germline): SQVTM, ANQGSEA. This CDR3 spans 13 amino acids. V lost 4 bases and J lost 12; bases outside the gene matches: 11. As DNA, the CDR3 is TGCAGCGTTGTAGGGACAGGCCTCCTTGGGCAGTTCTTC. The encoded protein is CSVVGTGLLGQFF.

This clonotype was detected a few times. This sequence joins TRBV7-9 and TRBJ2-7, with a possible D match to TRBD1 (5 bases). Trimming stripped 5 bases from V and 6 bases from J, with 23 bases between. The CDR3 length is 16 residues. The germline gives CDR1 SEHNR, CDR2 FQNEAQ (reference sequence). The CDR3 is CASSNNPKVGPLEQYF. For the CDR3, the DNA is TGTGCCAGCAGCAACAATCCCAAGGTGGGGCCTCTCGAGCAGTACTTC. Combining the CDR3 with reference TRBV7-9 and TRBJ2-7 gives the whole variable domain DTGVSQNPRHKITKRGQNVTFRCDPISEHNRLYWYRQTLGQGPEFLTYFQNEAQLEKSRLLSDRFSAERPKGSFSTLEIQRTEQGDSAMYLCASSNNPKVGPLEQYFGPGTRLTVT.

This clonotype was observed a few times. The chain couples TRBV12-3 or TRBV12-4 to TRBJ1-5, with no clear D. CDR3 length: 16 amino acids. V dropped 0 bases and J dropped 1 base, with 10 bases sitting between them. CDR3 nucleotide sequence: TGTGCCAGCAGTTTAGCTGGGGTGGGGAGCAATCAGCCCCAGCATTTT. Translated, it gives CASSLAGVGSNQPQHF.

This clonotype came up a few times. This chain joins TRBV20-1 and TRBJ2-7, with D unclear. V dropped 4 bases and J dropped 2 bases, with 9 bases sitting between them. CDR3 length: 12 amino acids. The germline CDR1 and CDR2 sequences are DFQATT and SNEGSKA (reference sequence). The CDR3 reads CSAKDRTYEQYF. CDR3 bases: TGCAGTGCTAAAGACCGAACCTACGAGCAGTACTTC.

As concerns this clonotype: One end of the junction fails to match germline, which may point to a read error. J is TRBJ2-1 and V is TRBV14; TRBD2 matches 8 bases. The CDR3 loop spans 18 amino acids. Germline CDR1 and CDR2: SGHDN and FVKESK. Here the CDR3 reads CASSIGLAAFRSYNEQFF. The CDR3 nucleotides are TGTGCCAGCAGTATAGGACTAGCCGCGTTTAGGTCCTATAATGAGCAGTTCTTC.

This clonotype came up a few times. The rearrangement uses TRBV20-1 and TRBJ1-4; TRBD1 aligns across 9 bases. The CDR3 is made up of 13 amino acids. The V and J ends lost 5 bases and 7 bases, in that order; junction bases with no gene match: 5. The V gene's germline CDR1 is DFQATT and CDR2 SNEGSKA (reference sequence). CDR3 DNA: TGCAGTGCTGGTACAGGGGGCGGTGAAAAACTGTTTTTT. It specifies CSAGTGGGEKLFF.

This clonotype was counted a few times. This sequence joins TRBV5-1 and TRBJ1-2; D may be TRBD1 (6 bases). The V gene lost 7 bases and the J gene lost 3 bases, with 13 bases spanning the gap. Germline V CDR1 and CDR2: SGHRS, YFSETQ. The CDR3 extends over 13 amino acids. The CDR3 DNA follows: TGCGCCAGCCGATGGGCAGGGGACTATGGCTACACCTTC. It specifies CASRWAGDYGYTF.

The chain joins TRBV5-1 to TRBJ2-7, with D unresolved. Germline lookup yields CDR1 SGHRS and CDR2 YFSETQ. Trimming took off 3 bases at V and 7 bases at J, with 26 bases between the two ends. The CDR3 length is 17 residues. This CDR3 is CASSSKSGTLNSNEQYF. CDR3 sequence (DNA): TGCGCCAGCAGCTCCAAATCCGGCACGCTCAACTCTAATGAGCAGTACTTC.

Note on this clonotype: One end of the junction is discordant with germline, which a read error may explain. This sequence joins TRBV6-5 and TRBJ1-3, with D possibly TRBD1 on 6 matching bases. The germline gives CDR1 MNHEY, CDR2 SVGAGI. There are 15 residues in the CDR3. The CDR3 bases are TGTGCCAGCAGGACGGACAGCCACTCTGGAGACACCATATATTTT. This gives the protein CASRTDSHSGDTIYF.

This rearrangement joins TRBV20-1 to TRBJ2-7; D perhaps matches TRBD1 (5 bases). The end of the DNA aligns better with TRBJ2-5, so the J call may be wrong. The CDR3 is 13 residues long. CDR1 DFQATT and CDR2 SNEGSKA come from the germline V gene (reference sequence). CDR3 DNA sequence: TGCAGTGCTGTAGGGGCTTCGTTAGAGACCCAGTACTTC. The encoded protein is CSAVGASLETQYF.

The table lists this clonotype with a few counts. A much larger clone is a single base away; this may be a read error. The V gene is TRBV11-1, the J gene TRBJ2-1, with no clear D. The closer fit of TRBJ2-7 to the DNA end suggests the J call may be wrong. The length of the CDR3 is 16 residues. Germline V lookup: CDR1 SGHAT, CDR2 FQDESV (reference sequence). CDR3 nucleotide sequence: TGTGCCAGCAGCAGAGGAGCAGTCCGAGAAGGCAATGAGCAGTACTTC. Translation gives CASSRGAVREGNEQYF.

This clonotype was seen a handful of times. V and J are TRBV12-3 or TRBV12-4 and TRBJ2-1; no firm D call. This CDR3 spans 16 amino acids. The germline V and J ends were trimmed by 8 bases and 3 bases, with 20 bases remaining between them. The CDR3 is CASGSTWPSDYNEQFF. CDR3 bases: TGTGCCAGCGGTTCAACGTGGCCCTCGGACTACAATGAGCAGTTCTTC.

This clonotype was picked up a small number of times. J is TRBJ1-4 and V is TRBV7-9; maybe TRBD1 (5 bases). From germline, CDR1 is SEHNR and CDR2 FQNEAQ (reference sequence). This CDR3 has 15 amino acids. V lost 1 base to trimming and J lost 6 bases, with 12 bases between them. The CDR3 is CASSLGQPLDEKLFF. CDR3 DNA sequence: TGTGCCAGCAGCTTAGGACAGCCCCTAGATGAAAAACTGTTTTTT.